The clone carrying this T cell receptor (beta chain) has ten or more counts. Its cognate antigen is unknown. These data originate in a study of Graves' ophthalmopathy and Graves' hyperthyroidism. Study at large: Peripheral blood sampling occurred at initial diagnosis, before any treatment. Regarding the study as a whole: This model predicted ophthalmopathy progression (sensitivity roughly 71%, specificity 72.22%).

Amplification of TCR beta CDR3 regions used RNA transcripts. HTBI primers were employed in first-round RT-PCR, then a second-round multiplex PCR followed. Each CDR3 protein is one row after TCRdb ran MiXCR on the multiplex PCR reads. The table includes approximately 640,000 distinct CDR3 sequences, about two fifths detected once. The CDR3 sequence is 13 residues long. Trimming removed 3 bases from V and 8 bases from J, with 8 bases in between. Germline V gene lookup returns CDR1 SGHDN and CDR2 FVKESK. The sequenced material came from peripheral blood. The chain couples TRBV14 to TRBJ1-6; no firm D call. The sequence was obtained from an adult man with Graves' ophthalmopathy. In DNA form, the CDR3 reads TGTGCCAGCAGCCAGTTGCCACATTCACCCCTCCACTTT. It yields the protein CASSQLPHSPLHF.